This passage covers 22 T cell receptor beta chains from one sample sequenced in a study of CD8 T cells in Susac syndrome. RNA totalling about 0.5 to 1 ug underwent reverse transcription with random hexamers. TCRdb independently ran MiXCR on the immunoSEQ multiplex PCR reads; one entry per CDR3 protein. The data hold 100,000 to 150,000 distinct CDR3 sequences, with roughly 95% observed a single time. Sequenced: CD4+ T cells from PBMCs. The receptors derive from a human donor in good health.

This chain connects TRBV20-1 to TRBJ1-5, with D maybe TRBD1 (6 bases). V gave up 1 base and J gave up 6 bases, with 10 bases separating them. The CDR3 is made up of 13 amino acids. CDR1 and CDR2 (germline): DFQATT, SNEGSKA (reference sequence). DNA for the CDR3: TGCAGTGCTAGAGGGATGGGGGCTCAGCCCCAGCATTTT. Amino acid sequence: CSARGMGAQPQHF.

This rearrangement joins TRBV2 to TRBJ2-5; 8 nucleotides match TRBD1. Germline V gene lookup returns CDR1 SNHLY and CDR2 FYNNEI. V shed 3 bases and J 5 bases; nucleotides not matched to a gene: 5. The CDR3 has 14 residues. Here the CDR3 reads CASSDRGRGETQYF. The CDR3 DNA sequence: TGTGCCAGCAGTGACAGGGGGCGCGGGGAGACCCAGTACTTC.

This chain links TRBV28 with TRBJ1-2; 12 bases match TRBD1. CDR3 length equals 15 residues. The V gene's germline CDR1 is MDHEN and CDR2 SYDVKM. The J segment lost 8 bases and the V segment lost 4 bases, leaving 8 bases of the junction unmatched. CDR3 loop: CASSSGTGGLGGYTF. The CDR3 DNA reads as TGTGCCAGCAGTTCCGGGACAGGGGGCTTGGGAGGCTACACCTTC.

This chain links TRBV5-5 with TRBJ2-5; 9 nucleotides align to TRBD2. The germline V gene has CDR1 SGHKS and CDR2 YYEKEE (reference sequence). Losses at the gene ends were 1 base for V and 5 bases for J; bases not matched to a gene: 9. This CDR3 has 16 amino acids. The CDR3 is CASSLSGSGSWETQYF. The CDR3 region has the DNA TGTGCCAGCAGCTTGTCGGGTAGCGGGAGTTGGGAGACCCAGTACTTC.

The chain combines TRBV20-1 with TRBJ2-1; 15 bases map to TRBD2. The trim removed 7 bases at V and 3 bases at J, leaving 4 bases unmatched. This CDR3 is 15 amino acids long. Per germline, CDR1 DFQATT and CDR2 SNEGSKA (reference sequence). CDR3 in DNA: TGCAGTGTCCGGACTAGCGGGAGGGGCTACAATGAGCAGTTCTTC. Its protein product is CSVRTSGRGYNEQFF.

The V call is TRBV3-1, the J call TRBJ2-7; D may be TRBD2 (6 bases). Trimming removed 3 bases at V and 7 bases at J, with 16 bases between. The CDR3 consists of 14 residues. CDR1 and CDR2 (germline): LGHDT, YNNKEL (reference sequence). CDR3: CASSQGTYVDEQYF. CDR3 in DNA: TGTGCCAGCAGCCAGGGGACTTACGTTGATGAGCAGTACTTC.

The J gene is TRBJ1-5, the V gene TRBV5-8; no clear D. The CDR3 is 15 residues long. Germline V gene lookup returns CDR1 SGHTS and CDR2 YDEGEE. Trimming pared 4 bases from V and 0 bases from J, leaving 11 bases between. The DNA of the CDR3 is TGTGCCAGCAGCCCGAAGTATTATAGCAATCAGCCCCAGCATTTT. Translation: CASSPKYYSNQPQHF. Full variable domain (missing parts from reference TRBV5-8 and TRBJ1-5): EAGVTQSPTHLIKTRGQQATLRCSPISGHTSVYWYQQALGLGLQFLLWYDEGEERNRGNFPPRFSGRQFPNYSSELNVNALELEDSALYLCASSPKYYSNQPQHFGDGTRLSIL.

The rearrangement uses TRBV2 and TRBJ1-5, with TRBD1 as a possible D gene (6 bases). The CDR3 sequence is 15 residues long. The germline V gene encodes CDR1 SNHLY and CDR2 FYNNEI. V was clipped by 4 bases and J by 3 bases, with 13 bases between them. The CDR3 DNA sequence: TGTGCCAGCAGTGTTGAGGGACACCTCAATCAGCCCCAGCATTTT. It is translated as CASSVEGHLNQPQHF.

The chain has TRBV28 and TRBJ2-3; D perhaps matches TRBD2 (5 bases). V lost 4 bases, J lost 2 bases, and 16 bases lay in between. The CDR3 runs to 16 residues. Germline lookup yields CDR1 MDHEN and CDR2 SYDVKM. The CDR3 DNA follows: TGTGCCAGCAGTTCCGTAGGCAGCGGCCCCACAGATACGCAGTATTTT. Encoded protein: CASSSVGSGPTDTQYF.

The CDR3 spells CSVRTAELNYGYTF. DNA for the CDR3: TGCAGCGTAAGGACAGCAGAACTTAACTATGGCTACACCTTC. This sequence joins TRBV29-1 and TRBJ1-2; perhaps TRBD1 as D (6 bases). Germline-derived CDR1 and CDR2 are SQVTM and ANQGSEA. Trimming left V 6 bases short and J 1 base short, with 15 bases between. This CDR3 is built from 14 residues.

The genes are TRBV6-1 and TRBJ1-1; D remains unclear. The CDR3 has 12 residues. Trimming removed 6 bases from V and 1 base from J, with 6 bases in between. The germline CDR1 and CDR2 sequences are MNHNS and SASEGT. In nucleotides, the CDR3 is TGTGCCAGCAGAGGACGGAACACTGAAGCTTTCTTT. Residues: CASRGRNTEAFF.

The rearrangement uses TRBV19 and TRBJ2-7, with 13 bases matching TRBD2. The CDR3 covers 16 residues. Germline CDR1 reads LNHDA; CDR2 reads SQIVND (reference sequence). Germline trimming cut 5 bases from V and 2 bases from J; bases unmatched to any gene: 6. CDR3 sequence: CASSPEGTSGTYEQYF. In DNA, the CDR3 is TGTGCCAGTAGTCCAGAGGGGACTAGCGGGACCTACGAGCAGTACTTC.

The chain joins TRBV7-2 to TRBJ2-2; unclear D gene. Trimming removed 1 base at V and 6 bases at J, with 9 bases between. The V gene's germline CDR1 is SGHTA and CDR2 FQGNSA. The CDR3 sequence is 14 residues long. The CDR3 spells CASSLGATAGELFF. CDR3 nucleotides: TGTGCCAGCAGCTTAGGAGCCACCGCCGGGGAGCTGTTTTTT.

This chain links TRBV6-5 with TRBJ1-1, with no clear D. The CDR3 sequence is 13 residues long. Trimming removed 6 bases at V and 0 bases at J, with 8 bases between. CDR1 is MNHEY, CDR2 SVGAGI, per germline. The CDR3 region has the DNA TGTGCCAGCAGAACGGCGATGAACACTGAAGCTTTCTTT. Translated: CASRTAMNTEAFF.

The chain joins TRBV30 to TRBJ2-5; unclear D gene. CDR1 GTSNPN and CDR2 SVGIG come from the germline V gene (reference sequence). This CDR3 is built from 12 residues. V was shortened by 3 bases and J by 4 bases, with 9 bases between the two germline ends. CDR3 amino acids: CAWRRQPETQYF. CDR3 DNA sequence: TGTGCCTGGAGGCGGCAGCCAGAGACCCAGTACTTC.

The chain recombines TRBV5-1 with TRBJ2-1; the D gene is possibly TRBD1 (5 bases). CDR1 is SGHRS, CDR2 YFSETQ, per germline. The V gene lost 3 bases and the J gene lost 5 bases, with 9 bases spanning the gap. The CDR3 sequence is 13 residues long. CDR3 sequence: CASSSTENNEQFF. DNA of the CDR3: TGCGCCAGCAGCTCGACAGAAAACAATGAGCAGTTCTTC. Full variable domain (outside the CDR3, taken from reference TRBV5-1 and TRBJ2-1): KAGVTQTPRYLIKTRGQQVTLSCSPISGHRSVSWYQQTPGQGLQFLFEYFSETQRNKGNFPGRFSGRQFSNSRSEMNVSTLELGDSALYLCASSSTENNEQFFGPGTRLTVL.

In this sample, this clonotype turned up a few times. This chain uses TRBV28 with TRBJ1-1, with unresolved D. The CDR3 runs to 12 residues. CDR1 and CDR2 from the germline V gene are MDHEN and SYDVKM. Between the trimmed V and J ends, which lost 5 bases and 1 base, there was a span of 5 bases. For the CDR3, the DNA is TGTGCCAGCAGTCCATCGAACACTGAAGCTTTCTTT. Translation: CASSPSNTEAFF.

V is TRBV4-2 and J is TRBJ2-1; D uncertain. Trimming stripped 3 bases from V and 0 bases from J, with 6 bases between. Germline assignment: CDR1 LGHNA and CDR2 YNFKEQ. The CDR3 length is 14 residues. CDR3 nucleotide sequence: TGTGCCAGCAGCCATCCCGACTCCTACAATGAGCAGTTCTTC. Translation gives CASSHPDSYNEQFF.

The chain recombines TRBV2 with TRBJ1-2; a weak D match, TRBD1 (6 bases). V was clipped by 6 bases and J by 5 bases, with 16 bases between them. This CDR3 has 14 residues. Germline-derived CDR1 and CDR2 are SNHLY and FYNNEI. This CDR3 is CASRQTQGTYGYTF. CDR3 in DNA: TGTGCCAGCAGACAAACACAGGGAACGTATGGCTACACCTTC.

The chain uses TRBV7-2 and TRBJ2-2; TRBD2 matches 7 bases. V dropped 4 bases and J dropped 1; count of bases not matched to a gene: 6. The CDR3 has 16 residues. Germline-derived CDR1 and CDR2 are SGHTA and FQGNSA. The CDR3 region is CASSSVSSGNTGELFF. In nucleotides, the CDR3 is TGTGCCAGCAGCTCGGTCTCTAGCGGGAACACCGGGGAGCTGTTTTTT.

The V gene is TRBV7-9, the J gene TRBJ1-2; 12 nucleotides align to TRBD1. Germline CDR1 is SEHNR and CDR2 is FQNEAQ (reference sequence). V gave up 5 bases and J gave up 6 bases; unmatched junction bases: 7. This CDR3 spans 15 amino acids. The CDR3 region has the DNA TGTGCCAGCAGCGCCGGGACAGGGGGCACAAATGGCTACACCTTC. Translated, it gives CASSAGTGGTNGYTF.

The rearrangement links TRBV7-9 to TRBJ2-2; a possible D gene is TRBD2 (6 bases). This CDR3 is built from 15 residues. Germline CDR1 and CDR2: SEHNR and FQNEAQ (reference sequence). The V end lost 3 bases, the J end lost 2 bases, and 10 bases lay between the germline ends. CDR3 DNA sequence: TGTGCCAGCAGCTTTGGAGGACTAAACACCGGGGAGCTGTTTTTT. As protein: CASSFGGLNTGELFF.